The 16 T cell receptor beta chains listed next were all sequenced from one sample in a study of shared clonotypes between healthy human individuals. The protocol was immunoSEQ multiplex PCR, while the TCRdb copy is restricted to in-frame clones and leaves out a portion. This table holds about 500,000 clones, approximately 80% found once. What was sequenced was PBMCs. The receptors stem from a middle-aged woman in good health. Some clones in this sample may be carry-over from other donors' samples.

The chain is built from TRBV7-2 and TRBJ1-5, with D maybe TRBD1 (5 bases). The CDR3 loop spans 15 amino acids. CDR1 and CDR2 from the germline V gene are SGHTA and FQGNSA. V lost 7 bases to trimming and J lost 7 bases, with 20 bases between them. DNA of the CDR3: TGTGCCAGCATAAGGGACGCGGGGATGAACCAGCCCCAGCATTTT. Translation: CASIRDAGMNQPQHF.

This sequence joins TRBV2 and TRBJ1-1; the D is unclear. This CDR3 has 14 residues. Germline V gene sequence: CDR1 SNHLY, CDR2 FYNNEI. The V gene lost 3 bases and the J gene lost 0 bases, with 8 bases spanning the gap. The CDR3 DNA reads TGTGCCAGCAGTGACTCCAGGTTGAACACTGAAGCTTTCTTT. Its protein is CASSDSRLNTEAFF.

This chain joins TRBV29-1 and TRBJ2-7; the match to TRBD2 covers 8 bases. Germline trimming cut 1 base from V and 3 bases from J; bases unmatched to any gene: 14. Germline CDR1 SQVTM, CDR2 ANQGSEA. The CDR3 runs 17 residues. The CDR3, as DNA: TGCAGCGTTGAAGGGGAACTCAGGGGTGCGGGAGGCTACGAGCAGTACTTC. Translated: CSVEGELRGAGGYEQYF.

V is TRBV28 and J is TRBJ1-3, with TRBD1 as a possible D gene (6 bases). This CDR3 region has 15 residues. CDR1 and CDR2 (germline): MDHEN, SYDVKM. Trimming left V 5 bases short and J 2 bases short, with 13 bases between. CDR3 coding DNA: TGTGCCAGCAGTCAATTACAGGGAACTGGAAACACCATATATTTT. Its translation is CASSQLQGTGNTIYF.

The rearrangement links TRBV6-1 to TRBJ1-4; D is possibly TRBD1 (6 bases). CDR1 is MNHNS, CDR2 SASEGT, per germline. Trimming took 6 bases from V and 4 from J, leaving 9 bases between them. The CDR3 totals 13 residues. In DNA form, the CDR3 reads TGTGCCAGCAGGGACAGAAATAATGAAAAACTGTTTTTT. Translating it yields CASRDRNNEKLFF.

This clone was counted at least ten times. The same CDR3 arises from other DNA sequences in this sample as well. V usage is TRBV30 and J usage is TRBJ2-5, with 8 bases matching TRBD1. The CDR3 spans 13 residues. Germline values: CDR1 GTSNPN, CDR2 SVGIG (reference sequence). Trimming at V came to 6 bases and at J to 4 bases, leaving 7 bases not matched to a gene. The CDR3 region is CACNRGFGETQYF. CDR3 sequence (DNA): TGTGCCTGTAACAGGGGGTTTGGAGAGACCCAGTACTTC. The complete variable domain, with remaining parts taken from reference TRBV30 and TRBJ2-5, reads SQTIHQWPATLVQPVGSPLSLECTVEGTSNPNLYWYRQAAGRGLQLLFYSVGIGQISSEVPQNLSASRPQDRQFILSSKKLLLSDSGFYLCACNRGFGETQYFGPGTRLLVL.

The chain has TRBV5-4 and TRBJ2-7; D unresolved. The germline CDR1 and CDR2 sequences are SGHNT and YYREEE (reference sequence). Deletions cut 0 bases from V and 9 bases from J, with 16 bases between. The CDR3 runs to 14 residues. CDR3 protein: CASSLDPPSPAQYF. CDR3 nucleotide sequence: TGTGCCAGCAGCTTGGACCCGCCCTCGCCTGCGCAGTACTTC.

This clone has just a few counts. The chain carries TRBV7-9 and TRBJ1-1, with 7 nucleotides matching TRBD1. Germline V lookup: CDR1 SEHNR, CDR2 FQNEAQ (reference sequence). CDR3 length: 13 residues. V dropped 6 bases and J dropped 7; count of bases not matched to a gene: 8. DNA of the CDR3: TGTGCCAGCAGTCAGGACAGGCTAAATGAAGCTTTCTTT. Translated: CASSQDRLNEAFF.

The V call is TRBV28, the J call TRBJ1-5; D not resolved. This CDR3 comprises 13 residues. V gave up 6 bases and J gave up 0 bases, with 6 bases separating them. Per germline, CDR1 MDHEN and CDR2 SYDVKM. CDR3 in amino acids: CASRSSSNQPQHF. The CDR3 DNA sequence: TGTGCCAGCAGATCCAGTAGCAATCAGCCCCAGCATTTT.

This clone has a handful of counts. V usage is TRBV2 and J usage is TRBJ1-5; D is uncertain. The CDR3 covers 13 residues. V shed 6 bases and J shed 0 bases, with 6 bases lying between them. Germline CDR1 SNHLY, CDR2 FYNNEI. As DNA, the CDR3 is TGTGCCAGCAGCTTGTATAGCAATCAGCCCCAGCATTTT. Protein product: CASSLYSNQPQHF.

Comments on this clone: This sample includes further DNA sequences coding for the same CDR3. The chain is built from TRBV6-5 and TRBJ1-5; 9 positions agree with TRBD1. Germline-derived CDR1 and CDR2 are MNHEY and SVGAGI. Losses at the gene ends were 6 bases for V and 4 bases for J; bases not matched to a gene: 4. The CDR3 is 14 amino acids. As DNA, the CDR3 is TGTGCCAGCAGCCTAGACAGGGGGAATCAGCCCCAGCATTTT. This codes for CASSLDRGNQPQHF.

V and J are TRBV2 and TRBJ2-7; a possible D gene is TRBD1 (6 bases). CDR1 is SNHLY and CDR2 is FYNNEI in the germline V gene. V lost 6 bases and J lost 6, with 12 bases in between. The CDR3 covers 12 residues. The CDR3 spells CASRGTPLEQYF. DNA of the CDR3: TGTGCCAGCAGAGGGACACCGCTCGAGCAGTACTTC.

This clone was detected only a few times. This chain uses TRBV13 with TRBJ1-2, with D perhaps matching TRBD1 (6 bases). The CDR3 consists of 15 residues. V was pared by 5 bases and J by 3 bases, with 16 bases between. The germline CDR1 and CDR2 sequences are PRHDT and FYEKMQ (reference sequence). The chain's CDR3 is CASSGMDRPHYGYTF. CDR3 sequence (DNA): TGTGCCAGCAGCGGGATGGACAGACCCCACTATGGCTACACCTTC.

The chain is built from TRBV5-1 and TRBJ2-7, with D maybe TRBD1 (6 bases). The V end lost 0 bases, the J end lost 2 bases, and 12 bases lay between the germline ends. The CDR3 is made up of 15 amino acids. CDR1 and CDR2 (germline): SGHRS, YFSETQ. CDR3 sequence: CASSLGRQETYEQYF. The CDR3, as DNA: TGCGCCAGCAGCTTGGGACGACAGGAGACCTACGAGCAGTACTTC.

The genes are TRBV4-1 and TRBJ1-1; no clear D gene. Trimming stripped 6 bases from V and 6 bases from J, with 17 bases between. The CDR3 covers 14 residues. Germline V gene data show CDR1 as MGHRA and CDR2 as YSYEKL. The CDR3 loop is CASRLNHGHPEAFF. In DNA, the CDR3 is TGCGCCAGCAGATTAAACCACGGTCACCCTGAAGCTTTCTTT.

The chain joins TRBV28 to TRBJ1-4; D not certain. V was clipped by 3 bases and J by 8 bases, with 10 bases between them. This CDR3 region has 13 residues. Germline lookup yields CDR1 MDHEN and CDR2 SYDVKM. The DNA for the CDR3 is TGTGCCAGCAGTTTCGGACCCTTCGAAAAACTGTTTTTT. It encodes CASSFGPFEKLFF.